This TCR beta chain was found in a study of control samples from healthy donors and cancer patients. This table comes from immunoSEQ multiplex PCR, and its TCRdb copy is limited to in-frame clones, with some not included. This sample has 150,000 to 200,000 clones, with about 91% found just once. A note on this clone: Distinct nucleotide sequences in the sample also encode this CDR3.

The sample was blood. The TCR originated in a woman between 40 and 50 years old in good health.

The CDR3 reads CASSEGGQYYGYTF. The CDR3 nucleotides are TGTGCCAGCAGTGAGGGCGGACAGTACTATGGCTACACCTTC. The chain combines TRBV2 with TRBJ1-2; D is perhaps TRBD1 (6 bases). The CDR3 has 14 amino acids. Looked up from germline, CDR1 is SNHLY and CDR2 is FYNNEI. Deletions cut 3 bases from V and 3 bases from J, with 11 bases between. Variable domain in full (rest from reference TRBV2 and TRBJ1-2): EPEVTQTPSHQVTQMGQEVILRCVPISNHLYFYWYRQILGQKVEFLVSFYNNEISEKSEIFDDQFSVERPDGSNFTLKIRSTKLEDSAMYFCASSEGGQYYGYTFGSGTRLTVV.